Listed here are 17 T cell receptor beta chains from one sample, sequenced in a study of response to subunit inactivated influenza vaccine. One entry per CDR3 protein, called by TCRdb with MiXCR from the RT-PCR reads. Of about 570,000 distinct CDR3 sequences listed, 11% are singletons. These data were also filed under a second study, of T cells expressing NK-cell markers. That study reports: As the method of synthesis, 5'RACE template switching with UMIs yielded TCR beta cDNA.

Specimen: PBMCs from blood, collected on the day of vaccination. These receptors all stem from a man aged 50-60 years who received an inactivated influenza vaccine.

The rearrangement links TRBV12-3 or TRBV12-4 to TRBJ1-2; 8 bases map to TRBD1. J gave up 5 bases and V 3 bases, and 8 bases lay outside the gene matches. This CDR3 spans 15 amino acids. In DNA form, the CDR3 reads TGTGCCAGCAGTTTGGCCCCGACAGGGGATTATGGCTACACCTTC. It translates to CASSLAPTGDYGYTF.

This clonotype was seen a few times. The chain combines TRBV29-1 with TRBJ1-1; D is uncertain. CDR3 length equals 13 residues. V was clipped by 5 bases and J by 3 bases, with 13 bases between them. CDR1 and CDR2 from the germline V gene are SQVTM and ANQGSEA. CDR3 nucleotide sequence: TGCAGCGTTCGGGTACGCGGCGACACTGAAGCTTTCTTT. Its translation: CSVRVRGDTEAFF.

This clonotype was observed many times. V usage is TRBV27 and J usage is TRBJ2-7; perhaps TRBD1 as D (6 bases). V gave up 3 bases and J gave up 12 bases, with 18 bases separating them. Germline CDR1 reads MNHEY; CDR2 reads SMNVEV (reference sequence). This CDR3 region has 13 residues. DNA of the CDR3: TGTGCCAGCAGTTTTTCACAGGGCGCTCTCCCGTACTTC. Translated: CASSFSQGALPYF.

This clonotype was seen only a few times. The chain carries TRBV28 and TRBJ2-2, with D perhaps matching TRBD2 (6 bases). CDR1 and CDR2 (germline): MDHEN, SYDVKM. CDR3 length: 15 residues. V lost 6 bases and J 6 bases, leaving 17 bases between the germline ends. The CDR3 DNA follows: TGTGCCAGCAGGCGGGGCATTACAAGGCCCGGGGAGCTGTTTTTT. The encoded protein is CASRRGITRPGELFF.

The J gene is TRBJ1-1, the V gene TRBV7-2, with 7 bases lining up with TRBD1. The CDR3 is 13 amino acids. Germline V gene sequence: CDR1 SGHTA, CDR2 FQGNSA. J was trimmed by 7 bases and V by 4 bases; bases with no gene match: 6. CDR3 sequence: CASSYDRASEAFF. CDR3 bases: TGTGCCAGCAGCTATGACAGGGCCAGTGAAGCTTTCTTT.

At least ten counts were recorded for this clonotype. This chain links TRBV5-1 with TRBJ2-4; tentative D call: TRBD1 (5 bases). The length of the CDR3 is 15 residues. The V end lost 0 bases, the J end lost 6 bases, and 13 bases lay between the germline ends. Germline V gene data show CDR1 as SGHRS and CDR2 as YFSETQ. The CDR3 DNA is TGCGCCAGCAGCTTGGTGGGGCATAGAGGAAACATTCAGTACTTC. Protein sequence: CASSLVGHRGNIQYF.

This clonotype was found a few times. The chain couples TRBV4-2 to TRBJ2-7; unclear D gene. Trimming stripped 1 base from V and 5 bases from J, with 9 bases between. Germline V gene data show CDR1 as LGHNA and CDR2 as YNFKEQ. This CDR3 comprises 13 residues. CDR3 in DNA: TGTGCCAGCAGCCAAGGTCGCGCGGACGAGCAGTACTTC. Protein product: CASSQGRADEQYF.

This clonotype was observed many times. V and J are TRBV6-1 and TRBJ2-1; 7 bases fit TRBD1. The CDR3 totals 15 residues. In germline, CDR1 is MNHNS, CDR2 SASEGT. Germline trimming cut 4 bases from V and 4 bases from J; bases unmatched to any gene: 7. CDR3 coding DNA: TGTGCCAGCAGTGCGGACAGGTATTGGTACAATGAGCAGTTCTTC. It translates to CASSADRYWYNEQFF.

The chain couples TRBV5-1 to TRBJ1-4, with D unclear. The germline CDR1 and CDR2 sequences are SGHRS and YFSETQ. The CDR3 has 13 residues. V gave up 2 bases and J gave up 5 bases, with 7 bases separating them. The DNA for the CDR3 is TGCGCCAGCAGCTTACATCAGAATGAAAAACTGTTTTTT. It encodes CASSLHQNEKLFF.

This clonotype was found a few times. The genes are TRBV29-1 and TRBJ2-1; 9 nucleotides match TRBD2. Per germline, CDR1 SQVTM and CDR2 ANQGSEA. The CDR3 has 18 amino acids. With V trimmed by 1 base and J by 4 bases, 14 bases remained unmatched. The CDR3 DNA sequence: TGCAGCGTTGAAGGTTTTTTTAGCGGGGGCGTTCGATACAATGAGCAGTTCTTC. Residues: CSVEGFFSGGVRYNEQFF.

This clonotype was found a few times. V and J are TRBV6-1 and TRBJ2-1; TRBD2 agrees at 10 bases. CDR1 and CDR2 from the germline V gene are MNHNS and SASEGT. This CDR3 spans 15 amino acids. Unmatched junction bases numbered 5, after V lost 6 bases and J lost 3 bases. The CDR3 DNA is TGTGCCAGCAGGACCGGGACTAGCGTCTACAATGAGCAGTTCTTC. It specifies CASRTGTSVYNEQFF.

This clonotype was seen a handful of times. This rearrangement joins TRBV20-1 to TRBJ2-3; 10 bases line up with TRBD1. The CDR3 spans 15 residues. V lost 5 bases, J lost 1 base, and 6 bases stayed unmatched. Germline assignment: CDR1 DFQATT and CDR2 SNEGSKA (reference sequence). In DNA form, the CDR3 reads TGCAGTGCTTCGCGAGGGACAGGGGGCACAGATACGCAGTATTTT. Amino acids: CSASRGTGGTDTQYF.

The chain couples TRBV4-2 to TRBJ2-1; 8 positions agree with TRBD1. V lost 0 bases to trimming and J lost 5 bases; unmatched junction nucleotides: 3. The CDR3 sequence is 15 residues long. Germline-derived CDR1 and CDR2 are LGHNA and YNFKEQ. The CDR3 sequence: CASSQEYRGDNEQFF. The CDR3 region has the DNA TGTGCCAGCAGCCAAGAGTACAGGGGGGACAATGAGCAGTTCTTC.

The V and J genes are TRBV4-2 and TRBJ1-5, with D possibly being TRBD1 (5 bases). Germline V gene data show CDR1 as LGHNA and CDR2 as YNFKEQ. The CDR3 is made up of 15 amino acids. V lost 2 bases and J lost 3, with 11 bases in between. In DNA form, the CDR3 reads TGTGCCAGCAGCCAAAAGGGGAGTACCAATCAGCCCCAGCATTTT. Amino acid sequence: CASSQKGSTNQPQHF.

The rearrangement links TRBV7-8 to TRBJ2-2, with 7 bases identical to TRBD1. The CDR3 spans 17 residues. The junction had 8 bases not matched to a gene; V was cut back by 3 bases and J by 1 base. The germline CDR1 and CDR2 sequences are SGHVS and FQNEAQ. DNA of the CDR3: TGTGCCAGCAGCTTCTCCTCCGGGACAGTGAACACCGGGGAGCTGTTTTTT. Encoded protein: CASSFSSGTVNTGELFF.

This clonotype was counted only a few times. This chain uses TRBV3-1 with TRBJ2-1; a possible D gene is TRBD1 (6 bases). The CDR3 loop spans 13 amino acids. CDR1 and CDR2 from the germline V gene are LGHDT and YNNKEL (reference sequence). The V gene lost 3 bases and the J gene lost 9 bases, with 12 bases spanning the gap. CDR3: CASSQAGTPEQFF. CDR3 bases: TGTGCCAGCAGCCAGGCCGGGACACCTGAGCAGTTCTTC.

The chain combines TRBV18 with TRBJ1-3; D unresolved. CDR1 KGHSH and CDR2 LQKENI come from the germline V gene. The CDR3 is 14 residues long. V shed 0 bases and J shed 3 bases, with 6 bases lying between them. The CDR3 DNA sequence: TGTGCCAGCTCACCACCGTCTATTGGAAACACCATATATTTT. Its translation is CASSPPSIGNTIYF.